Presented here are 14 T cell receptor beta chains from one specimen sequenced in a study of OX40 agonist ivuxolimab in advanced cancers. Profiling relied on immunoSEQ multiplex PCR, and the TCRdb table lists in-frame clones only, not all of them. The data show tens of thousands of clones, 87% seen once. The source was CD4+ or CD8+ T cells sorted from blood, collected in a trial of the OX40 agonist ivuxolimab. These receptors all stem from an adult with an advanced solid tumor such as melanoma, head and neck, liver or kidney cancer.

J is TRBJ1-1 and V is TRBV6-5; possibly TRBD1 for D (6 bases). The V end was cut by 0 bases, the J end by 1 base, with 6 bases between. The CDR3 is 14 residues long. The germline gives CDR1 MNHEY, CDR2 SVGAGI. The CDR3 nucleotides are TGTGCCAGCAGTTACTCGACAGGGAACACTGAAGCTTTCTTT. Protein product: CASSYSTGNTEAFF.

The CDR3 sequence is CASSGRAITGELFF. The CDR3 DNA is TGTGCCAGCAGCGGGAGGGCCATCACCGGGGAGCTGTTTTTT. The chain has TRBV28 and TRBJ2-2; TRBD2 aligns across 8 bases. V dropped 6 bases and J dropped 4; count of bases not matched to a gene: 4. The CDR3 is 14 amino acids. CDR1 is MDHEN and CDR2 is SYDVKM in the germline V gene.

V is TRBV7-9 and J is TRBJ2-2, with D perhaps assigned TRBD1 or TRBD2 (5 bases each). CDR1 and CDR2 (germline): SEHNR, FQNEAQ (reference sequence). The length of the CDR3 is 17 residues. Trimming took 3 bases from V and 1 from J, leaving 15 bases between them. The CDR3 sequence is CASSLSRDHQNTGELFF. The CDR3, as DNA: TGTGCCAGCAGCTTGTCTAGGGACCACCAGAACACCGGGGAGCTGTTTTTT. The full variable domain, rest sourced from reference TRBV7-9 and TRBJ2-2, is DTGVSQNPRHKITKRGQNVTFRCDPISEHNRLYWYRQTLGQGPEFLTYFQNEAQLEKSRLLSDRFSAERPKGSFSTLEIQRTEQGDSAMYLCASSLSRDHQNTGELFFGEGSRLTVL.

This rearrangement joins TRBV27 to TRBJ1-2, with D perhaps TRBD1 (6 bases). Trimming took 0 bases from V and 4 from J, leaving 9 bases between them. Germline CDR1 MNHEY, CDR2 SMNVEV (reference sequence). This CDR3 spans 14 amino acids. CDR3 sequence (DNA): TGTGCCAGCAGTTTATCGGGCAGGGGCTATGGCTACACCTTC. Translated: CASSLSGRGYGYTF.

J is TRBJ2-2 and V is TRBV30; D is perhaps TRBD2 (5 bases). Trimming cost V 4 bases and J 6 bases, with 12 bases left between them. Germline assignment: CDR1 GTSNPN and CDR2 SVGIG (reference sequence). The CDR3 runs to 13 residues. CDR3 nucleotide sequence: TGTGCCTGGACCACCGTCGGGGCCGGGGAGCTGTTTTTT. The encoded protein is CAWTTVGAGELFF.

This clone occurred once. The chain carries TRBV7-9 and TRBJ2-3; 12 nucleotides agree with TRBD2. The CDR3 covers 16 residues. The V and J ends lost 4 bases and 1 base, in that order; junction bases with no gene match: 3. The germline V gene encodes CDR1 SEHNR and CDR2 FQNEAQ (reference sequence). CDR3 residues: CASSSLAGGRTDTQYF. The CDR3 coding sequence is TGTGCCAGCAGCTCGCTAGCGGGGGGGCGCACAGATACGCAGTATTTT.

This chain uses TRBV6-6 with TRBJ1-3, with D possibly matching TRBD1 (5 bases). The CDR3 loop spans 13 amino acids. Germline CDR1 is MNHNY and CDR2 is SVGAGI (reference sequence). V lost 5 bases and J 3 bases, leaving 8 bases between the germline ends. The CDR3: CASSRDGGNTIYF. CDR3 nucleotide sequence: TGTGCCAGCAGTAGGGACGGTGGAAACACCATATATTTT.

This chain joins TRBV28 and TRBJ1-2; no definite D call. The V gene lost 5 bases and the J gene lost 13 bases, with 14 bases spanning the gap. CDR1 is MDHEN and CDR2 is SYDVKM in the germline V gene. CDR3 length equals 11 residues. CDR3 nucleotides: TGTGCCAGCAGTCCAAGGGAGGGATTCACCTTC. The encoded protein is CASSPREGFTF.

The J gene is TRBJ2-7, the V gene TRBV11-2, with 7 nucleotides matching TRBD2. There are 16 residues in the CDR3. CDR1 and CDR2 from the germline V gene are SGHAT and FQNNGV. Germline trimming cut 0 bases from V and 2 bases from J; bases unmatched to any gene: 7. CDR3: CASSLEASGAPYEQYF. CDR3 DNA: TGTGCCAGCAGCTTAGAGGCTAGCGGTGCACCCTACGAGCAGTACTTC. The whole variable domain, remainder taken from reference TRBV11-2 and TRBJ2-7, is EAGVAQSPRYKIIEKRQSVAFWCNPISGHATLYWYQQILGQGPKLLIQFQNNGVVDDSQLPKDRFSAERLKGVDSTLKIQPAKLEDSAVYLCASSLEASGAPYEQYFGPGTRLTVT.

The CDR3 DNA reads as TGTGCCAGCAGCCCTTGGGGAGGGGGCGTTGAGACCCAGTACTTC. This translates into CASSPWGGGVETQYF. The rearrangement links TRBV7-2 to TRBJ2-5; D tentatively reads TRBD1 or TRBD2 (7 bases each). Germline CDR1 reads SGHTA; CDR2 reads FQGNSA. Trimming pared 5 bases from V and 5 bases from J, leaving 18 bases between. This CDR3 is 15 amino acids long. Variable domain in full (rest from reference TRBV7-2 and TRBJ2-5): GAGVSQSPSNKVTEKGKDVELRCDPISGHTALYWYRQSLGQGLEFLIYFQGNSAPDKSGLPSDRFSAERTGGSVSTLTIQRTQQEDSAVYLCASSPWGGGVETQYFGPGTRLLVL.

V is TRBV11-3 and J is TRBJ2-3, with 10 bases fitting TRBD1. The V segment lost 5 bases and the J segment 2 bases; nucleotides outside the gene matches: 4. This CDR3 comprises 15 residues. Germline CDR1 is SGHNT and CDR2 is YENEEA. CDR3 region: CASSRRQGATDTQYF. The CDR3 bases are TGTGCCAGCAGCCGAAGACAGGGGGCCACAGATACGCAGTATTTT.

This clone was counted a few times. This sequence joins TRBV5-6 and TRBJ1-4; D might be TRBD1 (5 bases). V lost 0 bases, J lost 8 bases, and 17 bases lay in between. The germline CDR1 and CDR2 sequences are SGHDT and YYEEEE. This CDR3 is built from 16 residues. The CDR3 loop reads CASSLGPPDPGEKLFF. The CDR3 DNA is TGTGCCAGCAGCTTGGGGCCTCCGGACCCAGGGGAAAAACTGTTTTTT. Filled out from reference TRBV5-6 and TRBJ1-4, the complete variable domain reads DAGVTQSPTHLIKTRGQQVTLRCSPKSGHDTVSWYQQALGQGPQFIFQYYEEEERQRGNFPDRFSGHQFPNYSSELNVNALLLGDSALYLCASSLGPPDPGEKLFFGSGTQLSVL.

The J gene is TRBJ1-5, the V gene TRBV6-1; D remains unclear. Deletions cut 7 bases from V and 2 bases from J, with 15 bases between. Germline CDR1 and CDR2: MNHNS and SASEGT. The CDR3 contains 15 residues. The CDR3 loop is CASIFSLGGNQPQHF. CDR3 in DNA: TGTGCCAGCATCTTCTCCTTAGGCGGCAATCAGCCCCAGCATTTT.

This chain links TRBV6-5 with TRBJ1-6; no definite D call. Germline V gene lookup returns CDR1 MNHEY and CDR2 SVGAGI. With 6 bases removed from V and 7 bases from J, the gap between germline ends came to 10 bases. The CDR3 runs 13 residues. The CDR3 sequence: CASRGSVNSPLHF. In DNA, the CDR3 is TGTGCCAGCAGGGGGAGTGTGAATTCACCCCTCCACTTT.